This TCR beta chain was observed in a study of cytomegalovirus exposure and HLA in healthy donors. Broader study findings: Cytomegalovirus-associated TCR beta chains were listed, numbering some 170.

This CDR3 has 13 residues. Trimming removed 2 bases at V and 5 bases at J, with 7 bases between. Germline V gene lookup returns CDR1 MNHNY and CDR2 SVGAGI (reference sequence). In the PCR, 60 Vbeta and 13 Jbeta primers were used. Study processing details: About 10 million shared chains were among around 80 million unique TCR beta chains counted in a later analysis. The protocol was immunoSEQ multiplex PCR, while the TCRdb copy is restricted to in-frame clones and leaves out a portion. That table supplies the V and J calls and clone size; D and trimming were determined from the DNA. Altogether some 140,000 clones are present, roughly 80% being singletons, with the ten largest covering approximately 3%. A few counts support this clone. Its target is unknown.

The sequence was collected from a female donor in good health and CMV-seronegative. The chain employs TRBV6-6 and TRBJ1-5; D is ambiguous. Sequenced input: PBMCs. CDR3 bases: TGTGCCAGCAGTTACGGTGCGGATCAGCCCCAGCATTTT. Protein: CASSYGADQPQHF.